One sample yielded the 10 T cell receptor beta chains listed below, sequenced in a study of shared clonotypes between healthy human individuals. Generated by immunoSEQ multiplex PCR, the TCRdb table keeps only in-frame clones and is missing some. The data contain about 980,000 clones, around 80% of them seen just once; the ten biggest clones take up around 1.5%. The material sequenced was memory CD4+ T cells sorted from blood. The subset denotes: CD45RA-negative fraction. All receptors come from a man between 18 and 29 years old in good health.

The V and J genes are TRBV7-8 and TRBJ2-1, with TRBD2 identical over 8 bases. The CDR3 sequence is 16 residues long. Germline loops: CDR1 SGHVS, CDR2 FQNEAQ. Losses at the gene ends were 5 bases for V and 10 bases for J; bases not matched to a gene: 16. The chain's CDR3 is CASSPPRLAGPGEQFF. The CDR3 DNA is TGTGCCAGCAGCCCACCTCGTCTAGCGGGCCCTGGGGAGCAGTTCTTC.

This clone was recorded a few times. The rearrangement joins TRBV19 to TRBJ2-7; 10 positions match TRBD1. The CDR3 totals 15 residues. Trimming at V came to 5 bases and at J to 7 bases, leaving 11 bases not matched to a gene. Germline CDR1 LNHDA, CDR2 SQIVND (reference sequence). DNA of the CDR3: TGTGCCAGTAGTGCCCGGGACAGGGGAGGTTTGGAGCAGTACTTC. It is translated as CASSARDRGGLEQYF.

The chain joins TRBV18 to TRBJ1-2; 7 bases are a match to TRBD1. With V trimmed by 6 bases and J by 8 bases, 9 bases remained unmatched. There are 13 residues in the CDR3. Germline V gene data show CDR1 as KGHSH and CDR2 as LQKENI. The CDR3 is CASSAGQERGYTF. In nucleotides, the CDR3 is TGTGCCAGCTCCGCCGGACAGGAAAGGGGCTACACCTTC.

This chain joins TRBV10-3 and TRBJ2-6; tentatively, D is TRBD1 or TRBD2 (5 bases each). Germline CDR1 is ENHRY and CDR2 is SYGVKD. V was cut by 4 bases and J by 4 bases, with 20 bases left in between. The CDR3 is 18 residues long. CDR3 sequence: CAISGRFAYGTGANVLTF. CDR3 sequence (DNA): TGTGCCATCAGTGGGCGCTTTGCTTACGGGACCGGGGCCAACGTCCTGACTTTC.

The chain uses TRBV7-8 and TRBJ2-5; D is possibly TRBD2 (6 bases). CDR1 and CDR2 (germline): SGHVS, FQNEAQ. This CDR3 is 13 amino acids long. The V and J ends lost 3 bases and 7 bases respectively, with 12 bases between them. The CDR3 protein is CASSFGGSGTQYF. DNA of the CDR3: TGTGCCAGCAGCTTTGGGGGGTCTGGGACCCAGTACTTC.

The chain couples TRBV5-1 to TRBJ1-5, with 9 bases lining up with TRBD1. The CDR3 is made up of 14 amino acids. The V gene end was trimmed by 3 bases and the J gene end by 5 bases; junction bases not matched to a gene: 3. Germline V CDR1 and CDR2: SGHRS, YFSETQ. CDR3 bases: TGCGCCAGCAGCTCGACAGGGGGAGATCAGCCCCAGCATTTT. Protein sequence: CASSSTGGDQPQHF.

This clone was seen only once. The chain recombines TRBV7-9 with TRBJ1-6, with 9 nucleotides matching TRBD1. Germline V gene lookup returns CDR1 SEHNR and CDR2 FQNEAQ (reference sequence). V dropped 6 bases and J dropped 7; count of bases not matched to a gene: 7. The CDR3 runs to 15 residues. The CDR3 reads CASRRTGVGNSPLHF. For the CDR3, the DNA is TGTGCCAGCAGACGGACAGGGGTCGGCAATTCACCCCTCCACTTT.

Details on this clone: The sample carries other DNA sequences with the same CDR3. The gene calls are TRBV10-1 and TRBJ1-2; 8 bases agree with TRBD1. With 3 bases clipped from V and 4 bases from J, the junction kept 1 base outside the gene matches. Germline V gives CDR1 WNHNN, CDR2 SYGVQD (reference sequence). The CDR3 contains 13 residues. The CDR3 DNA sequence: TGCGCCAGCAGTGAAGACAGGGGCTATGGCTACACCTTC. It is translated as CASSEDRGYGYTF.

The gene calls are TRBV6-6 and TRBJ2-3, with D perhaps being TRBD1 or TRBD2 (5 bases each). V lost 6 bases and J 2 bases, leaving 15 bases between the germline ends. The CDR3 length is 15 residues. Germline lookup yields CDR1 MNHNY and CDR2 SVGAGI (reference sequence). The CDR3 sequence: CASSLGRGTTDTQYF. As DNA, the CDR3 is TGTGCCAGCAGCTTGGGCCGAGGGACCACAGATACGCAGTATTTT.

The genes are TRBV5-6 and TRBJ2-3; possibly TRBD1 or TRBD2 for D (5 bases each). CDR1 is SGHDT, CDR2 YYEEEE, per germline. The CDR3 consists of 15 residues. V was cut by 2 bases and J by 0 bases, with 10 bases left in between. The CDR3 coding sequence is TGTGCCAGCAGCTTAAGGGGACCTAGCACAGATACGCAGTATTTT. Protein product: CASSLRGPSTDTQYF.